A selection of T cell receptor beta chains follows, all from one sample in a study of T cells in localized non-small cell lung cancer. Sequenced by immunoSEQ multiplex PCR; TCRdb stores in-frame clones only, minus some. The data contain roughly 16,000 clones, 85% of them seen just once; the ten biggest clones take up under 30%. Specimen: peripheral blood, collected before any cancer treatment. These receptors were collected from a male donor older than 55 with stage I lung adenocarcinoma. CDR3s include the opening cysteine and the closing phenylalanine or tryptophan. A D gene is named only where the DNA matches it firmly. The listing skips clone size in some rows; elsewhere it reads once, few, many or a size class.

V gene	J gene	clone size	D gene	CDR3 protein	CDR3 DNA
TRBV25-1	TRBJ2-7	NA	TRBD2	CASSAQLAVYF	TGTGCCAGCAGTGCCCAACTAGCGGTATACTTC
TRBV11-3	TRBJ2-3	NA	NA	CASSFGGTESTDTQYF	TGTGCCAGCAGCTTTGGAGGGACCGAAAGCACAGATACGCAGTATTTT
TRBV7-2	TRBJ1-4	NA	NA	CASSLNEKLFF	TGTGCCAGCAGCCTTAATGAAAAACTGTTTTTT
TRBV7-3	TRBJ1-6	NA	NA	CASSVQGSPNNSPLHF	TGTGCCAGCAGCGTACAGGGCTCACCAAATAATTCACCCCTCCACTTT
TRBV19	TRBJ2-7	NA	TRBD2	CASSNRLAGAEQYF	TGTGCCAGTAGTAATCGCCTAGCGGGAGCCGAGCAGTACTTC
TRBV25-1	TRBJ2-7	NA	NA	CASSKSAPYEQYF	TGTGCCAGCAGTAAGTCAGCCCCCTACGAGCAGTACTTC
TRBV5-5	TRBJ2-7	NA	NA	CASSLLGGSREQYF	TGTGCCAGCAGCTTACTAGGGGGAAGTCGCGAGCAGTACTTC
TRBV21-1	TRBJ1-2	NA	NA	CASSTRDRVKDGYTF	TGTGCCAGCAGCACCCGGGACAGGGTAAAAGACGGCTACACCTTC
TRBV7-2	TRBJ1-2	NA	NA	CASSPAEFQVYGYTF	TGTGCCAGCAGCCCAGCGGAGTTTCAGGTCTATGGCTACACCTTC
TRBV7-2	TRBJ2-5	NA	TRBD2	CASSFLAGQETQYF	TGTGCCAGCAGCTTCCTAGCGGGCCAAGAGACCCAGTACTTC
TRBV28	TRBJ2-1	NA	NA	CASSPGGPGNNEQFF	TGTGCCAGCAGCCCCGGGGGGCCCGGTAACAATGAGCAGTTCTTC
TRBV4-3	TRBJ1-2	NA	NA	CASSQGEHARLYTF	TGCGCCAGCAGCCAAGGAGAACACGCACGTTTATACACCTTC
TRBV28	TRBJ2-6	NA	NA	CASTSPSSGANVLTF	TGTGCCAGCACCTCCCCCAGCTCTGGGGCCAACGTCCTGACTTTC
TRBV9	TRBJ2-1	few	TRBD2	CASSVGAGVYNEQFF	TGTGCCAGCAGCGTAGGGGCGGGAGTCTACAATGAGCAGTTCTTC
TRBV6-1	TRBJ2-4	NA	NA	CASSEGSRKNIQYF	TGTGCCAGCAGTGAAGGGTCGCGCAAAAACATTCAGTACTTC
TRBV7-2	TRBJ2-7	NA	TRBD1	CASALTGFDYEQYF	TGTGCCAGCGCCCTGACAGGGTTTGATTACGAGCAGTACTTC
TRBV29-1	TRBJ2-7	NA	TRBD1	CSVSHRGVGDYEQYF	TGCAGCGTTTCTCACAGGGGAGTGGGGGACTACGAGCAGTACTTC
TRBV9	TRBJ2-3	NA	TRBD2	CASSVATSGGATDTQYF	TGTGCCAGCAGCGTAGCCACTAGCGGGGGTGCGACAGATACGCAGTATTTT
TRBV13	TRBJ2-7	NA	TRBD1	CASSLSSGVRDRASYEQYF	TGTGCCAGCAGCCTGAGCTCCGGGGTCCGGGACAGGGCATCCTACGAGCAGTACTTC
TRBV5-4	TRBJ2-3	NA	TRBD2	CASSFRLAEFTDTQYF	TGTGCCAGCAGCTTTCGACTAGCGGAGTTCACAGATACGCAGTATTTT
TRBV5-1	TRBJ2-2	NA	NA	CASSPAGGGGELFF	TGCGCCAGCAGCCCGGCCGGAGGTGGCGGGGAGCTGTTTTTT
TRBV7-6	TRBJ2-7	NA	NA	CASSQGTGDFYEQYF	TGTGCCAGCAGCCAAGGGACGGGAGACTTTTACGAGCAGTACTTC